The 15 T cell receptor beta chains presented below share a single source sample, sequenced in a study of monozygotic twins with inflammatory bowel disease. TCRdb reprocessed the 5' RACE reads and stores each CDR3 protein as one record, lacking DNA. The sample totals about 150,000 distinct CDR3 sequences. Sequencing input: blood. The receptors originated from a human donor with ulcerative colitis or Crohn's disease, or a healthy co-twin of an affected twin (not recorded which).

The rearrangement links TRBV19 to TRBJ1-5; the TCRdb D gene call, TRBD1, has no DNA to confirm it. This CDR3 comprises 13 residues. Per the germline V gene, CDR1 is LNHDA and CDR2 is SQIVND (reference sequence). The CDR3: CASSGQGAQPQHF.

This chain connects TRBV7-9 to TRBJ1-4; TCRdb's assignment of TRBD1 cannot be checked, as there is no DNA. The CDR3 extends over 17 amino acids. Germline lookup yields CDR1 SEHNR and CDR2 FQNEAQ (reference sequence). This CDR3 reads CASSGRSVVTGAEKLFF.

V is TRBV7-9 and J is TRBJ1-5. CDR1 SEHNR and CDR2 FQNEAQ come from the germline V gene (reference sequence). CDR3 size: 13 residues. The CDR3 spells CASSSTENQPQHF. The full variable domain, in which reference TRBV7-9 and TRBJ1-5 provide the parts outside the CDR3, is DTGVSQNPRHKITKRGQNVTFRCDPISEHNRLYWYRQTLGQGPEFLTYFQNEAQLEKSRLLSDRFSAERPKGSFSTLEIQRTEQGDSAMYLCASSSTENQPQHFGDGTRLSIL.

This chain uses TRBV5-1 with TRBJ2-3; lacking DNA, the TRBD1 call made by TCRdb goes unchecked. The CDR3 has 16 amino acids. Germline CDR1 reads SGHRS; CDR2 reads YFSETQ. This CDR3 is CASSSPGTGLADTQYF.

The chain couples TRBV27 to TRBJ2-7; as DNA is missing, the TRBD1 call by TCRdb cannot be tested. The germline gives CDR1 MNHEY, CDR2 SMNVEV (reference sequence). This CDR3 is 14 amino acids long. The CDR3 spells CASKQGATSYEQYF.

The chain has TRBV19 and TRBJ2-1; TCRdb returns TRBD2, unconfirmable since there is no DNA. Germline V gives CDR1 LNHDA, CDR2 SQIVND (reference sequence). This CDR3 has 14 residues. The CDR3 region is CASSFGLANNEQFF.

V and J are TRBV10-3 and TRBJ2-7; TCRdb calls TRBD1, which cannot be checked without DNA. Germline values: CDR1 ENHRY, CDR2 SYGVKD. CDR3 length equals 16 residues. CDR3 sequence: CAISLGMGQGGNEQYF.

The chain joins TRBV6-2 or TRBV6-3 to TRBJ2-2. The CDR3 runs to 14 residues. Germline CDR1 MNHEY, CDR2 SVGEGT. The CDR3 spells CASSYFANTGELFF.

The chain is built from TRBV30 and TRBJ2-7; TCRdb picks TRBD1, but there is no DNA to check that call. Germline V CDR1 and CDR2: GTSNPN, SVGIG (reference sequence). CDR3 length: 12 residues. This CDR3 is CAWSTGAYEQYF.

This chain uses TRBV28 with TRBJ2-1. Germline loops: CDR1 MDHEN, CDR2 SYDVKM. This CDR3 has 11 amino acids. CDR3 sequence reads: CASTHISEQFF. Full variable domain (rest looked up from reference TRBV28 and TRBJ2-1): DVKVTQSSRYLVKRTGEKVFLECVQDMDHENMFWYRQDPGLGLRLIYFSYDVKMKEKGDIPEGYSVSREKKERFSLILESASTNQTSMYLCASTHISEQFFGPGTRLTVL.

CDR3 in amino acids: CASSFGRADEKLFF. The J gene is TRBJ1-4, the V gene TRBV5-1; the D call from TCRdb, TRBD1, cannot be confirmed without DNA. The CDR3 has 14 amino acids. Germline V CDR1 and CDR2: SGHRS, YFSETQ.

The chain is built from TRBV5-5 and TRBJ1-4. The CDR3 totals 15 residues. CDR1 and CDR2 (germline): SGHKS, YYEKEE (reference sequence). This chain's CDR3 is CASSLVGRAAEKLFF.

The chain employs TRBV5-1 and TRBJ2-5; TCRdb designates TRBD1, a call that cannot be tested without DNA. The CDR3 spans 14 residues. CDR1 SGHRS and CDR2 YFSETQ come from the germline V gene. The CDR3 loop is CASSRGAREETQYF.

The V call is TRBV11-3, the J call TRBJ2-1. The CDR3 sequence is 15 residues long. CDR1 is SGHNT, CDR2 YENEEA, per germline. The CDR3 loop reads CASSSRGSDYNEQFF.

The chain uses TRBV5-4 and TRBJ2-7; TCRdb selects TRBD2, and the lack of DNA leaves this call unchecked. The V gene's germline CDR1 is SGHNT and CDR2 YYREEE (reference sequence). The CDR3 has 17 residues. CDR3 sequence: CASSLGALAGGPREQYF.